This is a list of T cell receptor beta chains from one sample in a study of regulatory T cells in long-lasting Graves disease. TCRdb reprocessed the multiplex PCR reads with MiXCR, giving one entry per CDR3 protein. The table has more than 450,000 distinct CDR3 sequences, 9.5% to 15% seen once. These data also featured in a second study, about T cells in Graves' hyperthyroidism and ophthalmopathy.

Sequencing was performed on peripheral blood mononuclear cells (PBMCs), taken at new diagnosis, from a patient treated with antithyroid drugs. All receptors come from a woman aged 30 to 39 with Graves disease. CDR3s include the opening cysteine and the closing phenylalanine or tryptophan. Fields, in order: D gene, J gene, clone size, CDR3 length, V gene, CDR3 protein, CDR3 DNA. The D gene is left open where the match is weak. Clone size, where shown, is once, few, many, or a class for clones that have expanded.

D gene: .
J gene: TRBJ2-3
clone size: many
CDR3 length: 12
V gene: TRBV24-1
CDR3 protein: CATSMTPDTQYF
CDR3 DNA: TGTGCCACCAGTATGACGCCAGATACGCAGTATTTT

D gene: TRBD1
J gene: TRBJ2-1
clone size: many
CDR3 length: 14
V gene: TRBV5-1
CDR3 protein: CASSIQGSYNEQFF
CDR3 DNA: TGCGCCAGCAGCATACAGGGGTCCTACAATGAGCAGTTCTTC

D gene: .
J gene: TRBJ2-5
clone size: few
CDR3 length: 12
V gene: TRBV5-1
CDR3 protein: CASSSFQETQYF
CDR3 DNA: TGTGCCAGCAGTTCCTTTCAAGAGACCCAGTACTTC

D gene: .
J gene: TRBJ1-1
clone size: many
CDR3 length: 17
V gene: TRBV6-5
CDR3 protein: CASSYWFPGKRNTEAFF
CDR3 DNA: TGTGCCAGCAGTTACTGGTTTCCGGGAAAAAGGAACACTGAAGCTTTCTTT

D gene: .
J gene: TRBJ1-1
clone size: many
CDR3 length: 14
V gene: TRBV6-2/TRBV6-3
CDR3 protein: CASSKEGFGTEAFF
CDR3 DNA: TGTGCCAGTTCAAAGGAGGGGTTTGGCACTGAAGCTTTCTTT

D gene: .
J gene: TRBJ2-5
clone size: few
CDR3 length: 14
V gene: TRBV6-2/TRBV6-3
CDR3 protein: CASSSLALEETQYF
CDR3 DNA: TGTGCCAGCAGTTCCCTAGCGCTAGAAGAGACCCAGTACTTC

D gene: TRBD1
J gene: TRBJ2-7
clone size: .
CDR3 length: 16
V gene: TRBV14
CDR3 protein: CASSQDWDRGTHEQYF
CDR3 DNA: TGTGCCAGCAGCCAAGATTGGGACAGGGGGACCCACGAGCAGTACTTC

D gene: TRBD1
J gene: TRBJ2-7
clone size: few
CDR3 length: 18
V gene: TRBV7-8
CDR3 protein: CASSLRGDGGTGTYEQYF
CDR3 DNA: TGTGCCAGCAGCTTAAGGGGAGACGGCGGGACAGGGACGTACGAGCAGTACTTC

D gene: TRBD2
J gene: TRBJ2-1
clone size: many
CDR3 length: 15
V gene: TRBV2
CDR3 protein: CASSGTSVPYNEQFF
CDR3 DNA: TGTGCCAGCAGTGGAACTAGCGTTCCCTACAATGAGCAGTTCTTC

D gene: .
J gene: TRBJ1-2
clone size: many
CDR3 length: 10
V gene: TRBV7-3
CDR3 protein: CASRIYGYTF
CDR3 DNA: TGTGCCAGCAGGATATATGGCTACACCTTC

D gene: .
J gene: TRBJ2-3
clone size: many
CDR3 length: 15
V gene: TRBV29-1
CDR3 protein: CSVDGSPHGTDTQYF
CDR3 DNA: TGCAGCGTTGATGGGTCCCCTCACGGCACAGATACGCAGTATTTT

D gene: .
J gene: TRBJ2-2
clone size: few
CDR3 length: 15
V gene: TRBV11-2
CDR3 protein: CASSTHLQTTGELFF
CDR3 DNA: TGTGCCAGCAGCACACACCTCCAGACGACCGGGGAGCTGTTTTTT

D gene: .
J gene: TRBJ2-1
clone size: many
CDR3 length: 13
V gene: TRBV20-1
CDR3 protein: CSASDSYYNEQFF
CDR3 DNA: TGCAGTGCTAGCGACAGTTACTACAATGAGCAGTTCTTC

D gene: .
J gene: TRBJ1-2
clone size: few
CDR3 length: 14
V gene: TRBV2
CDR3 protein: CASSDNSLSGGYTF
CDR3 DNA: TGTGCCAGCAGTGACAACAGCCTAAGTGGGGGCTACACCTTC

D gene: .
J gene: TRBJ2-5
clone size: many
CDR3 length: 15
V gene: TRBV4-1
CDR3 protein: CASSPSRGKLETQYF
CDR3 DNA: TGCGCCAGCAGCCCTTCGCGGGGAAAGCTTGAGACCCAGTACTTC

D gene: TRBD1
J gene: TRBJ2-5
clone size: many
CDR3 length: 15
V gene: TRBV7-2
CDR3 protein: CASSLRGRLIETQYF
CDR3 DNA: TGTGCCAGCAGCCTCAGGGGGCGGTTGATCGAGACCCAGTACTTC

D gene: .
J gene: TRBJ2-7
clone size: .
CDR3 length: 14
V gene: TRBV5-6
CDR3 protein: CASSGVVGDYEQYF
CDR3 DNA: TGTGCCAGCAGCGGTGTGGTGGGGGACTACGAGCAGTACTTC

D gene: TRBD2
J gene: TRBJ2-7
clone size: few
CDR3 length: 18
V gene: TRBV13
CDR3 protein: CASTSILAGPIVTYEQYF
CDR3 DNA: TGTGCCAGCACCTCTATCCTAGCGGGCCCGATAGTTACTTACGAGCAGTACTTC

D gene: .
J gene: TRBJ1-2
clone size: many
CDR3 length: 13
V gene: TRBV7-9
CDR3 protein: CASSSTGVGGYTF
CDR3 DNA: TGTGCCAGCAGCTCGACGGGAGTTGGGGGCTACACCTTC

D gene: TRBD1
J gene: TRBJ1-5
clone size: many
CDR3 length: 15
V gene: TRBV7-2
CDR3 protein: CASSLGGGSNQPQHF
CDR3 DNA: TGTGCCAGCAGCTTAGGAGGGGGCAGCAATCAGCCCCAGCATTTT

D gene: .
J gene: TRBJ1-1
clone size: many
CDR3 length: 14
V gene: TRBV7-2
CDR3 protein: CASSLGVFNTEAFF
CDR3 DNA: TGTGCCAGCAGCTTAGGTGTCTTTAACACTGAAGCTTTCTTT

D gene: .
J gene: TRBJ1-5
clone size: many
CDR3 length: 13
V gene: TRBV30
CDR3 protein: CAWSVGSNQPQHF
CDR3 DNA: TGTGCCTGGAGTGTTGGGAGCAATCAGCCCCAGCATTTT

D gene: .
J gene: TRBJ2-1
clone size: many
CDR3 length: 11
V gene: TRBV12-5
CDR3 protein: CASGLFNEQFF
CDR3 DNA: TGTGCTAGTGGTTTGTTCAATGAGCAGTTCTTC

D gene: TRBD1
J gene: TRBJ2-7
clone size: .
CDR3 length: 16
V gene: TRBV5-6
CDR3 protein: CASSLLVGQGADEQYF
CDR3 DNA: TGTGCCAGCAGCTTGTTGGTGGGGCAGGGGGCGGACGAGCAGTACTTC